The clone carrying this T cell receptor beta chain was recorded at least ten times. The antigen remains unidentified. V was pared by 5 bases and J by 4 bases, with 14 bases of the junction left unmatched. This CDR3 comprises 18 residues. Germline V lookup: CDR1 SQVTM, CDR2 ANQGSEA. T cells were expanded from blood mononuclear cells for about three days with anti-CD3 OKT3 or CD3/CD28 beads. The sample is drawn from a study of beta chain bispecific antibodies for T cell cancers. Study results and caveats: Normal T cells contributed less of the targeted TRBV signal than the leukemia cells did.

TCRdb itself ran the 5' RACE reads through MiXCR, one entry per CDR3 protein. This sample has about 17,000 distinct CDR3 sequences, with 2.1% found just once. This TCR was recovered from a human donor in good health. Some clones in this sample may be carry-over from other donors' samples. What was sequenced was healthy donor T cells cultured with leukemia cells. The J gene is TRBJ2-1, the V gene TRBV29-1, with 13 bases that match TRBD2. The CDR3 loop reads CSVSGLAGDPRGYNEQFF. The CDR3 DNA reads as TGCAGCGTTTCTGGACTAGCGGGGGACCCCCGAGGATACAATGAGCAGTTCTTC.